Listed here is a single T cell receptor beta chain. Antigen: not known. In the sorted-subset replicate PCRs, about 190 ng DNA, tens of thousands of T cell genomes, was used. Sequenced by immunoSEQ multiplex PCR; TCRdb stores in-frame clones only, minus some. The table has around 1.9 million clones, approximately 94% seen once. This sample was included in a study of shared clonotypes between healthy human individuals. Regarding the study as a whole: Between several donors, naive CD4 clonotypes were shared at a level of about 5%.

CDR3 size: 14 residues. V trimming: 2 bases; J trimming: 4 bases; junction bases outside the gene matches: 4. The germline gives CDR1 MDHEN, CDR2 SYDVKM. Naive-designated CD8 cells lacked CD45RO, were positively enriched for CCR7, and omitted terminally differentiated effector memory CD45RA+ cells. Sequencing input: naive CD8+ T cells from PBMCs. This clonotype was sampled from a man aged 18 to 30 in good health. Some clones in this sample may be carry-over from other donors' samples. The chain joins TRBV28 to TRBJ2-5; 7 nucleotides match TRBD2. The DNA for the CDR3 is TGTGCCAGCAGTTTAGGGGGGGAACTAGAGACCCAGTACTTC. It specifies CASSLGGELETQYF.